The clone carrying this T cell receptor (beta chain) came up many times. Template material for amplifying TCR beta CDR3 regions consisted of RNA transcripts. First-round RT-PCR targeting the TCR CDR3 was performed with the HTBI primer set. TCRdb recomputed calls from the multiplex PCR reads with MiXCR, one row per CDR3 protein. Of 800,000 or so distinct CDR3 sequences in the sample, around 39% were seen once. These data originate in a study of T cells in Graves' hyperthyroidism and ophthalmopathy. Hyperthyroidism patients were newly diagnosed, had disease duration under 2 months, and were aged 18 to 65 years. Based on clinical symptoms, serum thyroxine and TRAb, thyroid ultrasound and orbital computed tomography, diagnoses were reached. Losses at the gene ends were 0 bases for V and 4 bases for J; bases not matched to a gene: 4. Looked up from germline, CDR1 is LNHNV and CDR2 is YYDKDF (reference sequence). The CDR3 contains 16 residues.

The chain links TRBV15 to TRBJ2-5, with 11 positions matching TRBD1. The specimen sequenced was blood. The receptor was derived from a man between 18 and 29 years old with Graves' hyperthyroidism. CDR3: CATSREWTGGAETQYF. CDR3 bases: TGTGCCACCAGCAGAGAATGGACAGGGGGCGCAGAGACCCAGTACTTC.